The 19 T cell receptor beta chains in this list originate from one sample, sequenced in a study of T cell responses to AZD1222 COVID-19 vaccine. Assay: immunoSEQ multiplex PCR; the TCRdb copy retains only in-frame clones and omits some. The profile shows approximately 100,000 clones, roughly 87% of them singletons. The sequencing used peripheral blood, collected on day 0 of AZD1222 vaccination. The source is an adult in good health.

The V call is TRBV6-2 or TRBV6-3, the J call TRBJ2-2; the match to TRBD2 covers 14 bases. The CDR3 runs 17 residues. Looked up from germline, CDR1 is MNHEY and CDR2 is SVGEGT. Losses at the gene ends were 5 bases for V and 3 bases for J; bases not matched to a gene: 5. The CDR3 region is CASSRGLAGGDTGELFF. CDR3 bases: TGTGCCAGCAGTAGAGGACTAGCGGGGGGAGACACCGGGGAGCTGTTTTTT.

This clone was seen a handful of times. The CDR3 spells CAWSVEARAEAFF. The CDR3 DNA follows: TGTGCCTGGAGTGTAGAAGCGCGGGCTGAAGCTTTCTTT. This chain uses TRBV30 with TRBJ1-1; D gene unclear. V was shortened by 0 bases and J by 6 bases, with 11 bases between the two germline ends. In germline, CDR1 is GTSNPN, CDR2 SVGIG (reference sequence). This CDR3 region has 13 residues.

V is TRBV27 and J is TRBJ1-2; 7 bases fit TRBD1. The J segment lost 3 bases and the V segment lost 5 bases, leaving 9 bases of the junction unmatched. CDR1 and CDR2 from the germline V gene are MNHEY and SMNVEV (reference sequence). The CDR3 consists of 15 residues. The DNA of the CDR3 is TGTGCCAGCAGTGGACTCGGACAGGACCACTATGGCTACACCTTC. Amino acid sequence: CASSGLGQDHYGYTF.

V is TRBV15 and J is TRBJ2-7; 9 bases line up with TRBD1. With 0 bases clipped from V and 6 bases from J, the junction kept 3 bases outside the gene matches. The germline V gene encodes CDR1 LNHNV and CDR2 YYDKDF (reference sequence). The CDR3 sequence is 14 residues long. The CDR3 sequence: CATSREDRGSEQYF. Written as DNA, the CDR3 is TGTGCCACCAGCAGAGAGGACAGGGGAAGCGAGCAGTACTTC.

The V and J genes are TRBV28 and TRBJ2-1, with D possibly matching TRBD2 (5 bases). The V end lost 6 bases, the J end lost 10 bases, and 16 bases lay between the germline ends. Looked up from germline, CDR1 is MDHEN and CDR2 is SYDVKM. The CDR3 consists of 13 residues. CDR3: CASRPAAKEEQFF. The CDR3 DNA follows: TGTGCCAGCAGACCAGCGGCGAAGGAGGAGCAGTTCTTC.

This clone was seen only once. The chain uses TRBV18 and TRBJ2-2, with D perhaps TRBD1 or TRBD2 (5 bases each). Trimming stripped 6 bases from V and 1 base from J, with 12 bases between. Germline CDR1 and CDR2: KGHSH and LQKENI. This CDR3 is 15 amino acids long. CDR3 amino acids: CASSIGTGNTGELFF. The CDR3 nucleotides are TGTGCCAGCTCCATTGGGACGGGGAACACCGGGGAGCTGTTTTTT. The full variable domain, rest sourced from reference TRBV18 and TRBJ2-2, is NAGVMQNPRHLVRRRGQEARLRCSPMKGHSHVYWYRQLPEEGLKFMVYLQKENIIDESGMPKERFSAEFPKEGPSILRIQQVVRGDSAAYFCASSIGTGNTGELFFGEGSRLTVL.

The gene calls are TRBV7-9 and TRBJ2-3; D uncertain. Per germline, CDR1 SEHNR and CDR2 FQNEAQ (reference sequence). V was clipped by 2 bases and J by 6 bases, with 12 bases between them. This CDR3 region has 14 residues. The CDR3 reads CASSLSAFVDTQYF. DNA of the CDR3: TGTGCCAGCAGCTTATCGGCTTTTGTGGATACGCAGTATTTT.

This clone has just one count. The rearrangement joins TRBV11-1 to TRBJ1-6, with 7 bases identical to TRBD1. The length of the CDR3 is 16 residues. After removal of 5 bases from V and 7 bases from J, the junction contained 11 bases not matched to a gene. Looked up from germline, CDR1 is SGHAT and CDR2 is FQDESV (reference sequence). The CDR3 protein is CASSPRDSRNNSPLHF. In DNA form, the CDR3 reads TGTGCCAGCAGCCCCCGGGACAGTCGAAACAATTCACCCCTCCACTTT.

Ten or more counts support this clone. The chain uses TRBV3-1 (or the pseudogene TRBV3-2) and TRBJ1-2; 7 bases agree with TRBD1. CDR3 length: 12 residues. Germline CDR1 reads LGHDT; CDR2 reads YNNKEL (reference sequence). After removal of 5 bases from V and 8 bases from J, the junction contained 5 bases not matched to a gene. CDR3 nucleotides: TGTGCCAGCAGCGAACACAGGGGCGGCTACACCTTC. This encodes CASSEHRGGYTF.

V and J are TRBV7-9 and TRBJ1-4, with D possibly matching TRBD1 (6 bases). The CDR3 runs to 13 residues. Germline CDR1 is SEHNR and CDR2 is FQNEAQ (reference sequence). V lost 4 bases to trimming and J lost 5 bases, with 8 bases between them. The CDR3 protein is CASSSTGNEKLFF. The CDR3 DNA reads TGTGCCAGCAGCTCCACAGGGAATGAAAAACTGTTTTTT.

The rearrangement joins TRBV5-4 to TRBJ2-1, with D unclear. Germline V gene data show CDR1 as SGHNT and CDR2 as YYREEE (reference sequence). The CDR3 contains 12 residues. V shed 4 bases and J shed 9 bases, with 11 bases lying between them. CDR3 in amino acids: CASSPPGGEQFF. In nucleotides, the CDR3 is TGTGCCAGCAGCCCCCCCGGTGGTGAGCAGTTCTTC.

The V gene is TRBV28, the J gene TRBJ1-2, with a weak D call TRBD1 (6 bases). CDR1 and CDR2 (germline): MDHEN, SYDVKM. Trimming took off 6 bases at V and 0 bases at J, with 8 bases between the two ends. The length of the CDR3 is 13 residues. The CDR3, as DNA: TGTGCCAGCAGGGACAGCACTAACTATGGCTACACCTTC. As protein: CASRDSTNYGYTF.

This clone was detected once. J is TRBJ2-3 and V is TRBV5-1; the match to TRBD2 covers 11 bases. Germline V lookup: CDR1 SGHRS, CDR2 YFSETQ. The CDR3 length is 15 residues. The J segment lost 1 base and the V segment lost 4 bases, leaving 2 bases of the junction unmatched. CDR3: CASSLTSGGTDTQYF. Here the CDR3 DNA reads TGCGCCAGCAGCCTGACTAGCGGGGGCACAGATACGCAGTATTTT.

The chain employs TRBV19 and TRBJ1-6; possibly TRBD1 for D (5 bases). CDR3 size: 13 residues. V was pared by 6 bases and J by 7 bases, with 10 bases between. CDR1 is LNHDA and CDR2 is SQIVND in the germline V gene (reference sequence). CDR3 bases: TGTGCCAGTAGACCAAAGGGGAATTCACCCCTCCACTTT. This gives the protein CASRPKGNSPLHF.

This clone appeared a single time. The V and J genes are TRBV7-2 and TRBJ2-1; 9 nucleotides align to TRBD2. Germline V lookup: CDR1 SGHTA, CDR2 FQGNSA. This CDR3 comprises 14 residues. After removal of 1 base from V and 5 bases from J, the junction contained 0 bases not matched to a gene. CDR3 in amino acids: CASSLVAGDNEQFF. Written as DNA, the CDR3 is TGTGCCAGCAGCTTAGTAGCGGGGGACAATGAGCAGTTCTTC.

This clone showed up just once. The V call is TRBV20-1, the J call TRBJ2-5, with D tentatively TRBD2 (6 bases). Per the germline V gene, CDR1 is DFQATT and CDR2 is SNEGSKA (reference sequence). V lost 6 bases and J 5 bases, leaving 7 bases between the germline ends. The CDR3 has 10 amino acids. This CDR3 reads CSASGETQYF. Here the CDR3 DNA reads TGCAGTGCCAGCGGGGAGACCCAGTACTTC.

The chain carries TRBV28 and TRBJ1-1; no firm D call. The CDR3 totals 13 residues. Trimming shortened V by 4 bases and J by 0 bases, and 6 bases separated the two germline ends. CDR1 and CDR2 from the germline V gene are MDHEN and SYDVKM. CDR3 sequence (DNA): TGTGCCAGCAGTTGGACGGTGAACACTGAAGCTTTCTTT. Its translation: CASSWTVNTEAFF.

In its sample, this clone was seen once. This chain connects TRBV7-2 to TRBJ2-1, with D possibly TRBD2 on 6 matching bases. The CDR3 contains 16 residues. V lost 5 bases to trimming and J lost 0 bases, with 14 bases between them. CDR1 SGHTA and CDR2 FQGNSA come from the germline V gene. The CDR3 here is CASSPSASVSYNEQFF. The CDR3 coding sequence is TGTGCCAGCAGCCCTTCGGCTAGCGTCTCCTACAATGAGCAGTTCTTC.

The genes are TRBV4-3 and TRBJ1-1; a possible D gene is TRBD1 (5 bases). This CDR3 is built from 16 residues. Germline V lookup: CDR1 LGHNA, CDR2 YSLEER. V was shortened by 0 bases and J by 4 bases, with 15 bases between the two germline ends. CDR3 DNA: TGCGCCAGCAGCCAAGATGGGGGAGGAATTGGCACTGAAGCTTTCTTT. Translation: CASSQDGGGIGTEAFF.